This entry lists 27 T cell receptor beta chains sequenced from one sample in a study of T-cell reconstitution after alpha-beta-depleted transplantation in children. For TCRbeta, the library was prepared with unique molecular identifiers. TCRdb re-analysed the PCR reads in MiXCR, keeping a single row per CDR3 protein. In the table there are approximately 520,000 distinct CDR3 sequences, around a third of which are singletons. The sequenced sample was PBMCs from the stem cell graft donor, obtained from the stem cell graft. Every receptor here comes from a human donor who donated a stem cell graft to a child with aplastic anemia.

The rearrangement uses TRBV21-1 and TRBJ2-7. TRBV21-1 is a pseudogene. CDR3 length: 14 amino acids. CDR3 in amino acids: CASSRGSRSYEQYF. The DNA for the CDR3 is TGTGCCAGCAGCAGAGGGAGCAGGTCCTACGAGCAGTACTTC.

V is TRBV25-1 and J is TRBJ2-7; 10 nucleotides align to TRBD2. V lost 1 base, J lost 5 bases, and 5 bases stayed unmatched. The CDR3 contains 15 residues. Germline CDR1 and CDR2: MGHDK and SYGVNS. CDR3 in amino acids: CASSELGTSVNEQYF. The CDR3 DNA is TGTGCCAGCAGTGAATTGGGGACTAGCGTTAACGAGCAGTACTTC.

The sample holds a few counts of this clonotype. The CDR3 sequence: CSVKTGGPDTQYF. The CDR3 coding sequence is TGCAGCGTTAAGACAGGCGGACCAGATACGCAGTATTTT. V gene TRBV29-1 combines with J gene TRBJ2-3, with a weak D call TRBD1 (6 bases). This CDR3 is built from 13 residues. Germline V gene data show CDR1 as SQVTM and CDR2 as ANQGSEA. V gave up 5 bases and J gave up 4 bases, with 13 bases separating them.

V is TRBV6-1 and J is TRBJ2-3; 10 nucleotides agree with TRBD2. J lost 3 bases, V lost 5 bases, and 8 bases had no gene match. Germline CDR1 MNHNS, CDR2 SASEGT. The CDR3 totals 16 residues. The CDR3 bases are TGTGCCAGCAGTCCCCTACTAGCGGGGATAACAGATACGCAGTATTTT. This gives the protein CASSPLLAGITDTQYF.

In this sample, this clonotype turned up once. The chain links TRBV27 to TRBJ1-5, with D possibly being TRBD1 (6 bases). CDR1 MNHEY and CDR2 SMNVEV come from the germline V gene (reference sequence). The CDR3 runs 19 residues. The V end lost 6 bases, the J end lost 0 bases, and 24 bases lay between the germline ends. The CDR3 DNA is TGTGCCAGCAGCCCCGCGATGTTCACAGGGATCGATAGCAATCAGCCCCAGCATTTT. As protein: CASSPAMFTGIDSNQPQHF.

The V and J genes are TRBV12-3 or TRBV12-4 and TRBJ2-5; D assignment may be TRBD1 or TRBD2 (5 bases each). The CDR3 runs 16 residues. Trimming shortened V by 4 bases and J by 1 base, and 16 bases separated the two germline ends. The CDR3 loop is CASSSSGRMSQETQYF. For the CDR3, the DNA is TGTGCCAGCAGTTCCTCGGGGCGGATGAGCCAAGAGACCCAGTACTTC.

V and J are TRBV12-2 and TRBJ1-5. TRBV12-2 counts as a pseudogene. CDR3 size: 14 residues. DNA of the CDR3: TGTGCAAGTCGCCCCAGAAATAGCAATCAGCCCCAGCATTTT. This encodes CASRPRNSNQPQHF.

This sequence joins TRBV20-1 and TRBJ2-6, with D unclear. CDR1 is DFQATT and CDR2 is SNEGSKA in the germline V gene (reference sequence). The CDR3 contains 15 residues. CDR3: CSPSSLRSGANVLTF. CDR3 nucleotide sequence: TGCAGCCCAAGTAGTTTGCGCTCTGGGGCCAACGTCCTGACTTTC.

The V call is TRBV20-1, the J call TRBJ2-5; 8 bases map to TRBD2. V was pared by 6 bases and J by 5 bases, with 11 bases of the junction left unmatched. The germline gives CDR1 DFQATT, CDR2 SNEGSKA (reference sequence). This CDR3 is 14 amino acids long. The CDR3 is CSAGSGSIWETQYF. CDR3 nucleotides: TGCAGTGCCGGGAGCGGGAGTATTTGGGAGACCCAGTACTTC.

The V and J genes are TRBV7-6 and TRBJ1-3; TRBD1 aligns across 7 bases. The CDR3 consists of 16 residues. With 0 bases clipped from V and 4 bases from J, the junction kept 6 bases outside the gene matches. Germline assignment: CDR1 SGHVS and CDR2 FNYEAQ. The CDR3 DNA is TGTGCCAGCAGCTTAGCACAGGGGTTGGTCGGAAACACCATATATTTT. The encoded protein is CASSLAQGLVGNTIYF.

The chain links TRBV10-3 to TRBJ2-5; no reliable D call. The CDR3 runs to 13 residues. Germline CDR1 reads ENHRY; CDR2 reads SYGVKD. The V and J ends lost 0 bases and 2 bases respectively, with 4 bases between them. For the CDR3, the DNA is TGTGCCATCAGTGAGTCACCACAAGAGACCCAGTACTTC. The encoded protein is CAISESPQETQYF.

CDR3 amino acids: CSARRGTGRPQHF. The DNA of the CDR3 is TGCAGTGCTAGAAGGGGGACGGGTCGGCCCCAGCATTTT. The genes are TRBV20-1 and TRBJ1-5, with TRBD1 as a possible D gene (6 bases). Per germline, CDR1 DFQATT and CDR2 SNEGSKA (reference sequence). V was pared by 2 bases and J by 9 bases, with 14 bases between. CDR3 size: 13 residues.

The chain recombines TRBV30 with TRBJ1-1, with TRBD1 matching over 9 bases. With V trimmed by 5 bases and J by 11 bases, 15 bases remained unmatched. The CDR3 consists of 14 residues. Germline V gives CDR1 GTSNPN, CDR2 SVGIG (reference sequence). The CDR3 reads CAWEGGTGNIMAFF. Here the CDR3 DNA reads TGTGCCTGGGAAGGCGGGACAGGGAACATCATGGCTTTCTTT. The whole variable domain, filled in from reference TRBV30 and TRBJ1-1, reads SQTIHQWPATLVQPVGSPLSLECTVEGTSNPNLYWYRQAAGRGLQLLFYSVGIGQISSEVPQNLSASRPQDRQFILSSKKLLLSDSGFYLCAWEGGTGNIMAFFGQGTRLTVV.

This clonotype was picked up a small number of times. This sequence joins TRBV7-3 and TRBJ2-1, with D unclear. Germline V CDR1 and CDR2: SGHTA, FQGTGA. The CDR3 length is 15 residues. Trimming shortened V by 1 base and J by 7 bases, and 14 bases separated the two germline ends. The CDR3 loop is CASSLNIMPRNEQFF. Written as DNA, the CDR3 is TGTGCCAGCAGCTTAAACATAATGCCCAGAAATGAGCAGTTCTTC. The complete variable domain, with remaining parts taken from reference TRBV7-3 and TRBJ2-1, reads GAGVSQTPSNKVTEKGKYVELRCDPISGHTALYWYRQSLGQGPEFLIYFQGTGAADDSGLPNDRFFAVRPEGSVSTLKIQRTERGDSAVYLCASSLNIMPRNEQFFGPGTRLTVL.

V usage is TRBV13 and J usage is TRBJ1-3; unclear D gene. Germline loops: CDR1 PRHDT, CDR2 FYEKMQ (reference sequence). The ends were cut back, 6 bases at V and 4 bases at J, with 10 bases in the middle. The CDR3 is 13 residues long. The CDR3 coding sequence is TGTGCCAGCAGACAAAAGGCCGGAAACACCATATATTTT. It specifies CASRQKAGNTIYF. The whole variable domain, remainder taken from reference TRBV13 and TRBJ1-3, is AAGVIQSPRHLIKEKRETATLKCYPIPRHDTVYWYQQGPGQDPQFLISFYEKMQSDKGSIPDRFSAQQFSDYHSELNMSSLELGDSALYFCASRQKAGNTIYFGEGSWLTVV.

This clonotype has a handful of counts. V is TRBV27 and J is TRBJ1-2; weak D call: TRBD1 (5 bases). From germline, CDR1 is MNHEY and CDR2 SMNVEV (reference sequence). The CDR3 has 11 amino acids. The V end lost 5 bases, the J end lost 6 bases, and 7 bases lay between the germline ends. CDR3 in DNA: TGTGCCAGCAGTCGGGGGAATGGCTACACCTTC. It encodes CASSRGNGYTF.

This clonotype was observed a handful of times. The CDR3 spells CSARFDRPPGGELFF. CDR3 coding DNA: TGCAGTGCTAGATTCGACAGGCCCCCGGGCGGGGAGCTGTTTTTT. The chain carries TRBV20-1 and TRBJ2-2; a possible D gene is TRBD1 (6 bases). The CDR3 sequence is 15 residues long. From germline, CDR1 is DFQATT and CDR2 SNEGSKA (reference sequence). V lost 2 bases to trimming and J lost 7 bases, with 17 bases between them.

This clonotype was seen only once. This sequence joins TRBV5-6 and TRBJ2-2; 7 nucleotides agree with TRBD2. Germline values: CDR1 SGHDT, CDR2 YYEEEE. After removal of 4 bases from V and 1 base from J, the junction contained 7 bases not matched to a gene. The CDR3 runs to 16 residues. This CDR3 is CASSVLAGLNTGELFF. The CDR3 DNA reads as TGTGCCAGCAGCGTGTTAGCGGGTTTGAACACCGGGGAGCTGTTTTTT.

The chain links TRBV5-6 to TRBJ1-3, with 11 bases fitting TRBD1. Losses at the gene ends were 3 bases for V and 11 bases for J; bases not matched to a gene: 13. This CDR3 contains 16 residues. The V gene's germline CDR1 is SGHDT and CDR2 YYEEEE. The CDR3 nucleotides are TGTGCCAGCAGCTGGGGTCCTGGGGACAGGGGGTCGTCCATATATTTT. Translating gives CASSWGPGDRGSSIYF.

This clonotype was counted a few times. The chain uses TRBV12-3 or TRBV12-4 and TRBJ1-5; 8 bases match TRBD1. The CDR3 sequence is 15 residues long. V shed 8 bases and J 7 bases; nucleotides not matched to a gene: 13. The chain's CDR3 is CASGTTGVQRQPQHF. The CDR3, as DNA: TGTGCCAGCGGGACGACAGGGGTCCAACGGCAGCCCCAGCATTTT.

The rearrangement uses TRBV7-2 and TRBJ2-7; 10 nucleotides agree with TRBD2. Trimming took 5 bases from V and 7 from J; bases not matched to a gene: 17. The CDR3 consists of 17 residues. Germline V gene lookup returns CDR1 SGHTA and CDR2 FQGNSA. CDR3 protein: CASSRRVQSGRAGEQYF. Written as DNA, the CDR3 is TGTGCCAGCAGCCGACGAGTGCAGAGCGGGAGGGCTGGAGAGCAGTACTTC.

The chain uses TRBV5-1 and TRBJ2-7, with 8 bases aligning to TRBD2. The CDR3 has 15 amino acids. V was pared by 3 bases and J by 4 bases, with 9 bases of the junction left unmatched. Germline-derived CDR1 and CDR2 are SGHRS and YFSETQ. CDR3 protein: CASSSAGGHLYEQYV. CDR3 DNA: TGCGCCAGCAGCTCGGCGGGGGGACATTTGTACGAGCAGTACGTC.

This rearrangement joins TRBV12-3 or TRBV12-4 to TRBJ2-4, with D uncertain. The CDR3 has 12 residues. The V and J ends lost 3 bases and 1 base respectively, with 1 base between them. The CDR3 region has the DNA TGTGCCAGCAGTTTTGCCAAAAACATTCAGTACTTC. Translated: CASSFAKNIQYF.

The CDR3 region is CATSRGGGASYGYTF. CDR3 in DNA: TGTGCCACCAGCAGAGGGGGGGGCGCGAGCTATGGCTACACCTTC. This chain joins TRBV15 and TRBJ1-2; D is perhaps TRBD1 (6 bases). Germline-derived CDR1 and CDR2 are LNHNV and YYDKDF (reference sequence). With 1 base removed from V and 4 bases from J, the gap between germline ends came to 13 bases. The CDR3 is 15 residues long.

This chain uses TRBV18 with TRBJ2-7, with 11 positions matching TRBD2. Germline V lookup: CDR1 KGHSH, CDR2 LQKENI. This CDR3 region has 14 residues. The trim removed 6 bases at V and 5 bases at J, leaving 6 bases unmatched. CDR3 protein: CASSQLAGADEQYV. For the CDR3, the DNA is TGTGCCAGCTCGCAACTAGCGGGAGCCGACGAGCAGTACGTC.

This chain connects TRBV20-1 to TRBJ2-3, with 7 bases matching TRBD2. The CDR3 spans 16 residues. Trimming removed 0 bases from V and 2 bases from J; junction bases left unmatched: 8. Germline loops: CDR1 DFQATT, CDR2 SNEGSKA (reference sequence). The CDR3 nucleotides read TGCAGTGCTAGAGATTATCGGAGCGGGATCACAGATACGCAGTATTTT. This codes for CSARDYRSGITDTQYF.

The CDR3, as DNA: TGCAGTGCTACTGCCCGGGGGGGCGCAGAGCAGTACGTC. It translates to CSATARGGAEQYV. The V gene is TRBV20-1, the J gene TRBJ2-7; 8 bases align to TRBD2. V was clipped by 4 bases and J by 7 bases; unmatched bases: 9. Germline V CDR1 and CDR2: DFQATT, SNEGSKA (reference sequence). The CDR3 has 13 amino acids.